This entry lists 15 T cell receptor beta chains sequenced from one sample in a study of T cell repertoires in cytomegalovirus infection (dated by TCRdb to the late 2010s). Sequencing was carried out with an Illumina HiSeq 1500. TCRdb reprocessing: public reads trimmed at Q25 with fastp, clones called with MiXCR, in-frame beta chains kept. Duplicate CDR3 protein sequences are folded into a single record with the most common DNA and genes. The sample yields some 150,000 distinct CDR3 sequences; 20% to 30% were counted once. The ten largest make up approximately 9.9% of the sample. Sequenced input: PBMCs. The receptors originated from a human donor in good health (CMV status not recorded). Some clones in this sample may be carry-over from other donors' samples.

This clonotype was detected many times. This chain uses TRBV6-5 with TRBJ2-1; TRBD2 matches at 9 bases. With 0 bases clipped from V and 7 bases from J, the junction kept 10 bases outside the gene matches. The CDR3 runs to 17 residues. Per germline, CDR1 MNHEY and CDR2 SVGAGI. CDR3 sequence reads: CASSYSGAGGPGNEQFF. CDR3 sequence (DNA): TGTGCCAGCAGTTACTCGGGGGCGGGAGGGCCGGGGAATGAGCAGTTCTTC.

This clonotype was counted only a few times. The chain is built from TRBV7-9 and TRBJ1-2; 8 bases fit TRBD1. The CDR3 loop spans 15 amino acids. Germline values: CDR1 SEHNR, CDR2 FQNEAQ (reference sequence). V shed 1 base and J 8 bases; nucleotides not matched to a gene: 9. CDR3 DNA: TGTGCCAGCAGCTTAGAGACAGGGGCCGTTACGGGCTACACCTTC. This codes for CASSLETGAVTGYTF.

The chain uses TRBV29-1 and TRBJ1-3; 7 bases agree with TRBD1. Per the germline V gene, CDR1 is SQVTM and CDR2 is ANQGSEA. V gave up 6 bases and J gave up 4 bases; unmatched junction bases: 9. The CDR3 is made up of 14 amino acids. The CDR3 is CSVADRAPGNTIYF. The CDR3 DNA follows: TGCAGCGTAGCTGACAGGGCCCCCGGAAACACCATATATTTT.

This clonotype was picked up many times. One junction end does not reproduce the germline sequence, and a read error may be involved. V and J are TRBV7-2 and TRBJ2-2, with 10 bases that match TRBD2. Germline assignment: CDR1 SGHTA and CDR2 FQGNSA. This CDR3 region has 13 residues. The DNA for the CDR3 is TGTGCCAGCAGCTCACTAGCGGGGCCAGGGATGATTTTT. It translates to CASSSLAGPGMIF.

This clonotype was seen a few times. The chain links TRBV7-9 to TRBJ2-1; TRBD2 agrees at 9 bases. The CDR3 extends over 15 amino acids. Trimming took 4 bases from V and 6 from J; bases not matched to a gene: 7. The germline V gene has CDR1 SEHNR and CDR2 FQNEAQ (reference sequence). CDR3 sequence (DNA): TGTGCCAGCAGCTATAGCGGGAGTAATGGCAATGAGCAGTTCTTC. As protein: CASSYSGSNGNEQFF.

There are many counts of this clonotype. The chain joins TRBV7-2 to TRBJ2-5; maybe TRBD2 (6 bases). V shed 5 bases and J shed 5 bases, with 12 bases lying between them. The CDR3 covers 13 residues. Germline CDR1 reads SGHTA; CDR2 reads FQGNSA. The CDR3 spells CASSTEGGETQYF. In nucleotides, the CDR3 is TGTGCCAGCAGCACTGAAGGAGGGGAGACCCAGTACTTC.

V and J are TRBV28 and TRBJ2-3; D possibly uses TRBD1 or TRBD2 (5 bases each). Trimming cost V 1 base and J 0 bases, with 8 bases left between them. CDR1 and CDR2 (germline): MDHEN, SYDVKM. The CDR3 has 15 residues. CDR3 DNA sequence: TGTGCCAGCAGTTTATACGGGGCGAGCACAGATACGCAGTATTTT. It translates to CASSLYGASTDTQYF.

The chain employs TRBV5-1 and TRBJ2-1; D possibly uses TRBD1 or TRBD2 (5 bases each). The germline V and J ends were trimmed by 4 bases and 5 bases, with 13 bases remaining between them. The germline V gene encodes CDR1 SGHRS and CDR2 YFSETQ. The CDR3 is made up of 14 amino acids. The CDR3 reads CASSPSGANNEQFF. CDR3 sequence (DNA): TGCGCCAGCAGCCCATCCGGGGCCAACAATGAGCAGTTCTTC.

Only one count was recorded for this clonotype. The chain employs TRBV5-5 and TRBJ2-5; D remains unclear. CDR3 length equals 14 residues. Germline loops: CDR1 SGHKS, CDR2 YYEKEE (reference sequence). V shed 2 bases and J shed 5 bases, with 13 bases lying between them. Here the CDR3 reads CASSFPGQLETQYF. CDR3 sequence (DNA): TGTGCCAGCAGCTTTCCTGGGCAGCTGGAGACCCAGTACTTC.

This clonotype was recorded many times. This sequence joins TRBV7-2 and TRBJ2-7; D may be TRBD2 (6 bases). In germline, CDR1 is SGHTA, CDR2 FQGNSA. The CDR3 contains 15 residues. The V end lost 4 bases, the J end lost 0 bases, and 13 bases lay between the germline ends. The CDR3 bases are TGTGCCAGCAGCTCCTCAGGCGGGGACTCCTACGAGCAGTACTTC. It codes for CASSSSGGDSYEQYF. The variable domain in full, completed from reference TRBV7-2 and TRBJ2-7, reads GAGVSQSPSNKVTEKGKDVELRCDPISGHTALYWYRQSLGQGLEFLIYFQGNSAPDKSGLPSDRFSAERTGGSVSTLTIQRTQQEDSAVYLCASSSSGGDSYEQYFGPGTRLTVT.

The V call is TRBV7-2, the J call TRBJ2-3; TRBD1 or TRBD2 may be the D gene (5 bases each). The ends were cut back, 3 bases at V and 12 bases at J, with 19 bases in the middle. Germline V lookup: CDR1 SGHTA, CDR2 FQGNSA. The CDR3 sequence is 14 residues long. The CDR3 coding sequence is TGTGCCAGCAGCTTGGCCGACCTCGGGGCCCCCCAGTATTTT. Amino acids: CASSLADLGAPQYF. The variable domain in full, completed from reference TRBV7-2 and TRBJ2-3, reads GAGVSQSPSNKVTEKGKDVELRCDPISGHTALYWYRQSLGQGLEFLIYFQGNSAPDKSGLPSDRFSAERTGGSVSTLTIQRTQQEDSAVYLCASSLADLGAPQYFGPGTRLTVL.

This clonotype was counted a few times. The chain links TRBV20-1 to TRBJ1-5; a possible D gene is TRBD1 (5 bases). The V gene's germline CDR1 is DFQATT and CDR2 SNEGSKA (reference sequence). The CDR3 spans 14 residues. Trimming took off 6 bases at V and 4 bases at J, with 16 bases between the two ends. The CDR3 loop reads CSARTGTTNQPQHF. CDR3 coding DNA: TGCAGTGCAAGGACCGGGACCACAAATCAGCCCCAGCATTTT.

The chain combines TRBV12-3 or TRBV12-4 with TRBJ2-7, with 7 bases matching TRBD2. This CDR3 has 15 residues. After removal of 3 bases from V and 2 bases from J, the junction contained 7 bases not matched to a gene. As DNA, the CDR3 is TGTGCCAGCAGTTTTGGGGGACTATCGGCCTACGAGCAGTACTTC. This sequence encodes CASSFGGLSAYEQYF.

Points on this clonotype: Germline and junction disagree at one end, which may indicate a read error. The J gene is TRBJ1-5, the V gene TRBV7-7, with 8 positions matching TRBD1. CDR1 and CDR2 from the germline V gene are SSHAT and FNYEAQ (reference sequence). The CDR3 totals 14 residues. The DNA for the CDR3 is TGTGCTAGCAGCTTCGACAGGGGAAGCCAGCCCCAGCATTTT. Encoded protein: CASSFDRGSQPQHF.

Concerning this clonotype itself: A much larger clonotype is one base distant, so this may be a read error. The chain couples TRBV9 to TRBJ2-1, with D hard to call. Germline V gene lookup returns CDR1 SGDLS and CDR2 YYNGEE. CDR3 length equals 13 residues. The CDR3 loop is CTSSVESLGEQFF. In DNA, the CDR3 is TGTACCAGCAGCGTAGAGAGCCTGGGTGAGCAGTTCTTC.